This T cell receptor (beta chain) was captured by sequencing in a study of vaccination and CD4 T cells after COVID-19. Time point here: late sampling 161 to 241 days after vaccination in a few convalescent patients. Noted treatment: 10-day PBMC culture with coronavirus spike peptide pools or control peptides (ViraFEST assay). Per germline, CDR1 KGHDR and CDR2 SFDVKD. After removal of 6 bases from V and 7 bases from J, the junction contained 4 bases not matched to a gene. The length of the CDR3 is 12 residues. Only a few counts were recorded for this clonotype. Antigen unknown. Scientists ran DNA taken from cultured CD4+ T cells through the Oncomine TCR Beta short-read assay for sequencing. One entry per CDR3 protein results from TCRdb running MiXCR on the PCR reads. The data show 20,000 to 25,000 distinct CDR3 sequences, approximately 32% seen once.

V and J are TRBV24-1 and TRBJ1-2; TRBD1 aligns across 7 bases. The sequence came from a human donor who had recovered from COVID-19. The specimen comprised CD4+ T cells from blood, cultured in vitro, sampled about 7 months after SARS-CoV-2 vaccination. CDR3 DNA: TGTGCCACCAGTTACAGGGGCGGTGGCTACACCTTC. Its translation is CATSYRGGGYTF.